This T cell receptor (beta chain) originates from a study of lymphopenia after photon versus proton radiotherapy. Points from the study as a whole: Larger post-nadir TCR diversity loss correlated inversely with survival in deceased patients. Post-nadir diversity loss with photons came from oligoclonal expansion, particularly CD8+ Temra cells. Photon-treated patients lost naive T cells and TCR diversity; proton-treated stayed stable. Better survival with proton therapy was suggested as possible, not demonstrated.

A remark on this clone: Its target is not known.

Some clones are missing from TCRdb's copy, which holds only in-frame ones; the method was immunoSEQ multiplex PCR. The sample includes about 20,000 clones, more than 85% of them seen just once. The CDR3 contains 11 residues. Trimming left V 2 bases short and J 5 bases short, with 3 bases between. CDR1 and CDR2 (germline): MDHEN, SYDVKM. Material: peripheral blood, obtained from a patient treated with photon-based radiotherapy. The chain links TRBV28 to TRBJ2-5, with unresolved D. The TCR comes from a middle-aged woman with cholangiocarcinoma. The DNA for the CDR3 is TGTGCCAGCAGTTTAGGCGAGACCCAGTACTTC. Translated, it gives CASSLGETQYF.